A selection of T cell receptor beta chains follows, all from one sample in a study of T cell responses to AZD1222 COVID-19 vaccine. The table came from immunoSEQ multiplex PCR; TCRdb's copy has only in-frame clones and leaves some out. The sample lists 140,000 or so clones; under 95% were seen once. The source was peripheral blood, collected 28 days after the second AZD1222 dose. These receptors were obtained from an adult who received the AZD1222 COVID-19 vaccine. Each CDR3 is given with its conserved first and last residue. The D gene is left open where the match is weak. Some rows have no size entry. The others give once, few or many, or a class for an expanded clone.

CDR3aa: CATSPTSGGAVETQYF; CDR3nt: TGTGCCACCTCCCCGACTAGCGGGGGGGCCGTAGAGACCCAGTACTTC; abundance: NA; j_gene: TRBJ2-5; d_gene: TRBD2; v_gene: TRBV19
CDR3aa: CASSPLRSGTEAFF; CDR3nt: TGTGCCAGCTCTCCTCTCAGGAGCGGGACTGAAGCTTTCTTT; abundance: NA; j_gene: TRBJ1-1; d_gene: NA; v_gene: TRBV18
CDR3aa: CAWKSRDYNEQFF; CDR3nt: TGTGCCTGGAAGTCTAGAGACTACAATGAGCAGTTCTTC; abundance: NA; j_gene: TRBJ2-1; d_gene: NA; v_gene: TRBV30
CDR3aa: CASSQEGLGGEQFF; CDR3nt: TGTGCCAGCAGCCAAGAAGGACTAGGCGGTGAGCAGTTCTTC; abundance: NA; j_gene: TRBJ2-1; d_gene: TRBD2; v_gene: TRBV4-2
CDR3aa: CASSQVARYGYTF; CDR3nt: TGTGCCAGCAGCCAAGTCGCCCGATATGGCTACACCTTC; abundance: NA; j_gene: TRBJ1-2; d_gene: NA; v_gene: TRBV3-1/TRBV3-2
CDR3aa: CASSLKTTADYEQYF; CDR3nt: TGTGCCAGCAGCTTAAAGACGACAGCGGACTACGAGCAGTACTTC; abundance: NA; j_gene: TRBJ2-7; d_gene: NA; v_gene: TRBV7-6
CDR3aa: CASSVHGRTGNSPLHF; CDR3nt: TGTGCCAGCAGCGTCCACGGGAGAACGGGAAATTCACCCCTCCACTTT; abundance: NA; j_gene: TRBJ1-6; d_gene: NA; v_gene: TRBV9
CDR3aa: CASSHWTLTYEQYF; CDR3nt: TGTGCCAGCAGCCATTGGACCCTAACCTACGAGCAGTACTTC; abundance: NA; j_gene: TRBJ2-7; d_gene: NA; v_gene: TRBV5-5
CDR3aa: CASSPWQGITSGNTIYF; CDR3nt: TGTGCCAGCTCACCTTGGCAGGGGATTACCTCTGGAAACACCATATATTTT; abundance: NA; j_gene: TRBJ1-3; d_gene: NA; v_gene: TRBV18
CDR3aa: CASSRRRGLVNTEAFF; CDR3nt: TGTGCCAGCAGCAGACGGAGAGGTCTAGTGAACACTGAAGCTTTCTTT; abundance: NA; j_gene: TRBJ1-1; d_gene: NA; v_gene: TRBV11-1
CDR3aa: CASSYLSSDGYGYTF; CDR3nt: TGTGCCAGCAGTTACTTATCAAGTGATGGCTATGGCTACACCTTC; abundance: NA; j_gene: TRBJ1-2; d_gene: NA; v_gene: TRBV6-5
CDR3aa: CASSPRLPEKFYNEQFF; CDR3nt: TGTGCCAGCTCACCACGTCTGCCCGAGAAGTTCTACAATGAGCAGTTCTTC; abundance: NA; j_gene: TRBJ2-1; d_gene: NA; v_gene: TRBV18
CDR3aa: CASSAAGKSDTQYF; CDR3nt: TGTGCCAGCTCTGCGGCAGGGAAGTCAGATACGCAGTATTTT; abundance: NA; j_gene: TRBJ2-3; d_gene: NA; v_gene: TRBV18
CDR3aa: CASSLSRLAGGSYNEQFF; CDR3nt: TGTGCCAGCAGCCTCTCCAGACTAGCGGGAGGATCCTACAATGAGCAGTTCTTC; abundance: NA; j_gene: TRBJ2-1; d_gene: TRBD2; v_gene: TRBV11-2
CDR3aa: CASSQDLARGSPDTQYF; CDR3nt: TGTGCCAGCAGCCAAGATCTTGCGCGAGGGAGCCCAGATACGCAGTATTTT; abundance: NA; j_gene: TRBJ2-3; d_gene: NA; v_gene: TRBV4-2
CDR3aa: CASSAGRIGAQHF; CDR3nt: TGTGCCAGCAGTGCAGGACGAATTGGGGCCCAGCATTTT; abundance: NA; j_gene: TRBJ1-5; d_gene: NA; v_gene: TRBV12-3/TRBV12-4
CDR3aa: CASSLNRDYEQYF; CDR3nt: TGTGCCAGCAGCTTAAACAGAGACTACGAGCAGTACTTC; abundance: NA; j_gene: TRBJ2-7; d_gene: NA; v_gene: TRBV7-2
CDR3aa: CASGGSYGYTF; CDR3nt: TGCGCCAGCGGGGGCAGCTATGGCTACACCTTC; abundance: NA; j_gene: TRBJ1-2; d_gene: NA; v_gene: TRBV5-1
CDR3aa: CASSQDGVGQGGEKLFF; CDR3nt: TGTGCCAGCAGCCAAGATGGCGTCGGTCAGGGAGGAGAAAAACTGTTTTTT; abundance: NA; j_gene: TRBJ1-4; d_gene: NA; v_gene: TRBV4-2
CDR3aa: CASSSLAGGRPYNEQFF; CDR3nt: TGTGCCAGCAGCTCCCTAGCGGGAGGCCGGCCCTACAATGAGCAGTTCTTC; abundance: NA; j_gene: TRBJ2-1; d_gene: TRBD2; v_gene: TRBV11-2
CDR3aa: CASSLKQRYENYGYTF; CDR3nt: TGTGCCAGCAGCTTAAAACAGAGATACGAGAACTATGGCTACACCTTC; abundance: NA; j_gene: TRBJ1-2; d_gene: NA; v_gene: TRBV7-8
CDR3aa: CASSLTAGDGYTF; CDR3nt: TGCGCCAGCAGCTTGACCGCTGGGGATGGCTACACCTTC; abundance: NA; j_gene: TRBJ1-2; d_gene: NA; v_gene: TRBV5-1
CDR3aa: CASSTGNEQFF; CDR3nt: TGTGCCAGCAGCACAGGTAATGAGCAGTTCTTC; abundance: NA; j_gene: TRBJ2-1; d_gene: NA; v_gene: TRBV6-5
CDR3aa: CATSRPAGLGNQPQHF; CDR3nt: TGTGCCACCAGCAGACCGGCGGGACTCGGCAATCAGCCCCAGCATTTT; abundance: once; j_gene: TRBJ1-5; d_gene: NA; v_gene: TRBV15
CDR3aa: CASSRLAASTDTQYF; CDR3nt: TGTGCCAGCAGTAGACTAGCGGCCAGCACAGATACGCAGTATTTT; abundance: NA; j_gene: TRBJ2-3; d_gene: TRBD2; v_gene: TRBV6-5
CDR3aa: CASNRGGRETQYF; CDR3nt: TGTGCCTCGAATCGGGGGGGCAGGGAGACCCAGTACTTC; abundance: NA; j_gene: TRBJ2-5; d_gene: TRBD2; v_gene: TRBV10-3
CDR3aa: CASSPRGEMNTEAFF; CDR3nt: TGTGCCAGCAGTCCCCGAGGGGAAATGAACACTGAAGCTTTCTTT; abundance: NA; j_gene: TRBJ1-1; d_gene: NA; v_gene: TRBV27
CDR3aa: CASSERAAGNTIYF; CDR3nt: TGTGCCAGCAGTGAAAGGGCAGCTGGAAACACCATATATTTT; abundance: NA; j_gene: TRBJ1-3; d_gene: NA; v_gene: TRBV2
CDR3aa: CASSFASGSNEQFF; CDR3nt: TGTGCCAGCAGCTTTGCTAGCGGAAGCAATGAGCAGTTCTTC; abundance: NA; j_gene: TRBJ2-1; d_gene: TRBD2; v_gene: TRBV7-6
CDR3aa: CASSIAPLLGGYTF; CDR3nt: TGTGCCAGTAGTATAGCCCCGCTTTTAGGTGGCTACACCTTC; abundance: once; j_gene: TRBJ1-2; d_gene: NA; v_gene: TRBV19
CDR3aa: CASSLGVETGRSLTQYF; CDR3nt: TGTGCCAGCAGCTTAGGGGTGGAGACAGGGAGGTCTTTGACCCAGTACTTC; abundance: NA; j_gene: TRBJ2-5; d_gene: NA; v_gene: TRBV11-2
CDR3aa: CASSPGGQRNQPQHF; CDR3nt: TGTGCCAGCAGTCCGGGGGGTCAGCGCAATCAGCCCCAGCATTTT; abundance: NA; j_gene: TRBJ1-5; d_gene: NA; v_gene: TRBV6-2/TRBV6-3
CDR3aa: CASSAAQGASTEAFF; CDR3nt: TGTGCCAGCAGCGCAGCACAGGGTGCGTCCACTGAAGCTTTCTTT; abundance: NA; j_gene: TRBJ1-1; d_gene: NA; v_gene: TRBV9
CDR3aa: CASSQGTYGQETQYF; CDR3nt: TGTGCCAGCAGCCAAGGGACTTATGGGCAAGAGACCCAGTACTTC; abundance: NA; j_gene: TRBJ2-5; d_gene: NA; v_gene: TRBV4-2
CDR3aa: CASSISAGGVTGELFF; CDR3nt: TGTGCCAGTAGTATCTCGGCAGGGGGTGTCACCGGGGAGCTGTTTTTT; abundance: NA; j_gene: TRBJ2-2; d_gene: TRBD1; v_gene: TRBV19
CDR3aa: CASSLAGEQYF; CDR3nt: TGTGCCAGCAGCTTGGCCGGGGAGCAGTACTTC; abundance: NA; j_gene: TRBJ2-7; d_gene: NA; v_gene: TRBV5-4
CDR3aa: CASSLPGINEKLFF; CDR3nt: TGTGCCAGCAGCTTGCCCGGGATTAATGAAAAACTGTTTTTT; abundance: NA; j_gene: TRBJ1-4; d_gene: NA; v_gene: TRBV5-8
CDR3aa: CASSFDLAGGYYEQYF; CDR3nt: TGTGCCAGCAGCTTTGATTTGGCAGGGGGTTACTACGAGCAGTACTTC; abundance: NA; j_gene: TRBJ2-7; d_gene: TRBD1; v_gene: TRBV5-6
CDR3aa: CASSPAGGAKNIQYF; CDR3nt: TGTGCCAGCAGTCCCGCCGGGGGAGCCAAAAACATTCAGTACTTC; abundance: once; j_gene: TRBJ2-4; d_gene: NA; v_gene: TRBV7-9
CDR3aa: CASSLQGHQSYNEQFF; CDR3nt: TGTGCCAGCAGCTTACAGGGACATCAGTCCTACAATGAGCAGTTCTTC; abundance: NA; j_gene: TRBJ2-1; d_gene: NA; v_gene: TRBV7-2
CDR3aa: CASSSDPGQGAVGYTF; CDR3nt: TGCGCCAGCAGCTCTGATCCGGGACAGGGGGCTGTTGGCTACACCTTC; abundance: NA; j_gene: TRBJ1-2; d_gene: TRBD1; v_gene: TRBV5-1
CDR3aa: CASSWGKGEAFF; CDR3nt: TGTGCCAGCAGTTGGGGGAAAGGTGAAGCTTTCTTT; abundance: NA; j_gene: TRBJ1-1; d_gene: NA; v_gene: TRBV12-3/TRBV12-4
CDR3aa: CASSLGTTFSGANVLTF; CDR3nt: TGTGCCAGCAGCTTAGGGACAACATTCTCTGGGGCCAACGTCCTGACTTTC; abundance: NA; j_gene: TRBJ2-6; d_gene: NA; v_gene: TRBV7-6
CDR3aa: CASSPGLKETQYF; CDR3nt: TGTGCCAGCAGTCCGGGCCTTAAAGAGACCCAGTACTTC; abundance: NA; j_gene: TRBJ2-5; d_gene: NA; v_gene: TRBV6-6
CDR3aa: CATSRDRGHTEAFF; CDR3nt: TGTGCCACCAGCAGGGACAGGGGGCACACTGAAGCTTTCTTT; abundance: NA; j_gene: TRBJ1-1; d_gene: TRBD1; v_gene: TRBV15